This TCR beta chain was sequenced in a study of OX40 agonist ivuxolimab in advanced cancers. The study in broad terms: Ivuxolimab, which targeted the costimulatory receptor OX40 (CD134), was an agonistic, fully human IgG2 monoclonal antibody. Partial responses occurred in three dose-escalation patients, of whom one had hepatocellular carcinoma and two had cutaneous melanoma. Of the approximately 50 patients in dose escalation, 19 had hepatocellular carcinoma, around 15 had melanoma, 9 had renal cell carcinoma and 9 had head and neck cancer. The point of sequencing TCRbeta in the periphery was to test whether ivuxolimab changed TCR sequence diversity and drove clonal T-cell expansion. Intravenous ivuxolimab was administered to patients every 2 weeks at six dose levels: 0.01, 0.1, 0.3, 1.5, 3 and 10 mg/kg. Prior anti-PD-1, anti-PD-L1 or anti-CTLA-4 therapy was permitted, and checkpoint inhibitors had been received by approximately 39% of dose-escalation patients. In the dose-escalation cohort, around four fifths of patients were male, and the mean age was 60 years with a range of roughly 20 to 85. The paper describes the monotherapy dose-escalation part (N = 52 patients) of the phase I trial of ivuxolimab. What the research found in general, with its limitations: On average, CD8+ T cells showed more expanded clones than CD4+ T cells after ivuxolimab. At doses of 0.1 to 3.0 mg/kg, clonal expansion of both CD4+ and CD8+ T cells in blood was seen between baseline and week 6. Low levels of normalized T-cell clonal expansion were also seen in some patients who did not respond. Which antigens the clonally expanded peripheral T cells were specific for was not determined. Partial responders in the 0.1-3.0 mg/kg groups had among the lowest normalized peripheral clonal expansion, especially among CD8+ T cells.

CDR1 SGHTS and CDR2 YDEGEE were looked up in the germline V gene. Relative to germline, V is 1 base shorter and J is 1 base shorter, with 0 bases between their ends. The CDR3 starts with the cysteine, ends with the phenylalanine, and has 13 residues. Only the CDR3 part of the read is kept: 39 bases, read in frame from the first base. For sequencing of the TCRbeta CDR3 region, genomic DNA was extracted from the sorted cells. The immunoSEQ Assay was used for sequencing of TCRbeta CDR3 regions. TCRdb limited this immuneACCESS table to in-frame rearrangements with V and J called. A share of clones is missing; checked studies link under half to unresolved V genes, and the rest is unexplained. This sample gives about 82,000 clones in total; roughly 92% of them show up just once. 0.6% to 0.7% of the sample rests with the top ten. Patients with a history of autoimmune disease or receiving systemic immunosuppression were excluded from the trial. Peripheral blood for TCR sequencing was collected from all dose cohorts at baseline, on cycle 4 day 1, and on cycle 7 day 1. Samples came from an open-label, multicenter, first-in-human phase I dose-escalation trial of ivuxolimab. Adults with locally advanced or metastatic melanoma, renal cell, hepatocellular, or head and neck squamous cell carcinoma were enrolled in the trial. Before TCR sequencing, CD4+ and CD8+ T cells were separately sorted from peripheral blood.

Turning to this clone: Its antigen target is currently unknown. Base quality data are lacking; no much larger clone is found one base away.

The TCR comes from an adult with an advanced solid tumor such as melanoma, head and neck, liver or kidney cancer. Sequences were derived from CD4+ or CD8+ T cells sorted from blood, sampled in a trial of the OX40 agonist ivuxolimab. In this chain, TRBV5-8 is recombined with TRBJ2-6, with the D segment identity uncertain. The encoded CDR3 is CASSLSGANVLTF. The nucleotides read TGTGCCAGCAGCTTGTCTGGGGCCAACGTCCTGACTTTC.